Shown below are 4 T cell receptor beta chains from a single sample sequenced in a study of vaccination and CD4 T cells after COVID-19. Treatment reported: approximately nine-day PBMC culture with coronavirus spike peptide pools or control peptides (ViraFEST assay). According to the study, CD4+ T cells from the unexposed donor were gathered ahead of the COVID-19 pandemic (2011-2018). No cognate antigen is known for these TCRs. Scientists ran DNA taken from cultured CD4+ T cells through the Oncomine TCR Beta short-read assay for sequencing. From the PCR reads, TCRdb called clonotypes with MiXCR, one entry per CDR3 protein. The sample lists some 8,600 distinct CDR3 sequences; roughly 53% were seen once. The specimen sequenced was CD4+ T cells from blood, cultured in vitro. All receptors derive from a human donor in good health.

The chain carries TRBV24-1 and TRBJ2-3, with 10 bases aligning to TRBD1. The CDR3 runs to 15 residues. V was pared by 3 bases and J by 4 bases, with 3 bases of the junction left unmatched. Germline loops: CDR1 KGHDR, CDR2 SFDVKD. CDR3 loop: CATSDVGTGADTQYF. CDR3 nucleotides: TGTGCCACCAGTGATGTCGGGACAGGGGCAGATACGCAGTATTTT.

The sample holds a few counts of this clonotype. The CDR3 is CASSLGPMAGHEESPLHF. CDR3 sequence (DNA): TGTGCCAGCAGTTTAGGGCCCATGGCGGGACATGAGGAATCACCCCTCCACTTT. J is TRBJ1-6 and V is TRBV27; TRBD1 is a possible D gene (6 bases). The germline V gene encodes CDR1 MNHEY and CDR2 SMNVEV (reference sequence). The V end was cut by 2 bases, the J end by 10 bases, with 24 bases between. This CDR3 is 18 amino acids long.

The gene calls are TRBV21-1 and TRBJ1-6. TRBV21-1 corresponds to a pseudogene. CDR3 size: 16 residues. The CDR3 loop is CASSKMTHRPNSPLHF. DNA of the CDR3: TGTGCCAGCAGCAAAATGACTCACAGACCCAATTCACCCCTCCACTTT.

The chain joins TRBV10-1 to TRBJ2-1; TRBD2 agrees at 9 bases. CDR3 length: 16 amino acids. From germline, CDR1 is WNHNN and CDR2 SYGVQD (reference sequence). The junction had 2 bases not matched to a gene; V was cut back by 2 bases and J by 0 bases. The CDR3 nucleotides are TGCGCCAGCAGTGAGGCAGCGGGGGGCTCCTACAATGAGCAGTTCTTC. This gives the protein CASSEAAGGSYNEQFF.